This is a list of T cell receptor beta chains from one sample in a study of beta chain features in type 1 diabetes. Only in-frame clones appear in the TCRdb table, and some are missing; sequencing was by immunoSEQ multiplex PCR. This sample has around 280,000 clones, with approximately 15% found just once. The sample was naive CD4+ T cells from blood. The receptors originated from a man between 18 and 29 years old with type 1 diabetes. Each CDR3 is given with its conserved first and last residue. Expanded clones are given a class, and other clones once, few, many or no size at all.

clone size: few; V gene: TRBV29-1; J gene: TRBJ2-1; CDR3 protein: CSVEVTSGGARRFF
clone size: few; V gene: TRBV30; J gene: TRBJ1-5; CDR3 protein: CAWSVGGVYGNQPQHF
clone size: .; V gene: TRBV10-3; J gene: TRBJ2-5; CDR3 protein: CAIRGDRSEETQYF
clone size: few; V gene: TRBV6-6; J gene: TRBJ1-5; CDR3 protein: CASSALRAQHF
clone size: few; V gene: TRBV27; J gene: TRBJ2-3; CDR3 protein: CASSLKTSGGAYSAYF
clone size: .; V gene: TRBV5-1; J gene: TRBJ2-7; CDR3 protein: CASSGNRDYEQYF
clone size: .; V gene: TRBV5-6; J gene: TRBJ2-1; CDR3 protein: CASSLELSPYNEQFF
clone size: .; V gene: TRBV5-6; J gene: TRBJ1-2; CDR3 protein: CASSYPRVNYGYTF
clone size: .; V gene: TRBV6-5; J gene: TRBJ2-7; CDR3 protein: CASSYSTGGLSEQYF
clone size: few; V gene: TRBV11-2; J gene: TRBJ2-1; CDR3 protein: CASSLEFRLAGHNEQFF
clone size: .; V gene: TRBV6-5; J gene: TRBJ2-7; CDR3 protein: CASSYGDNSYEQYF
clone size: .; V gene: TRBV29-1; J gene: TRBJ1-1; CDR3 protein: CSVAGTENTEAFF
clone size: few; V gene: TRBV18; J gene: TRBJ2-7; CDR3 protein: CASSGGTYEQYF
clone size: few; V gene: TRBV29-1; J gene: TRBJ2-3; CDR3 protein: CSVEYQLVTDTQYF
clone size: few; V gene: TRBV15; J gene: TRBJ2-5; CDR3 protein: CATSIAPSGISETQYF
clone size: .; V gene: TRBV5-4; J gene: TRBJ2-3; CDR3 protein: CASSPRLAGVGDTQYF
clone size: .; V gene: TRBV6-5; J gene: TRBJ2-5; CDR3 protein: CASSYENLGAGTQYF
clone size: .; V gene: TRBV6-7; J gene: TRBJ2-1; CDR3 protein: CASSPTSGSYCNEQFF
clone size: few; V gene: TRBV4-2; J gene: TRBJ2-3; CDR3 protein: CASSQDRLAGGADTQYF
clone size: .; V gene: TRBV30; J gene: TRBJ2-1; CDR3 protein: CAWDRAPGNEQFF
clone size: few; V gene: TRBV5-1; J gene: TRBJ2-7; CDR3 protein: CASRGAQGSTYEQYF
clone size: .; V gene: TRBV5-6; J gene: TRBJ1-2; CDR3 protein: CASSRQGYGYTF
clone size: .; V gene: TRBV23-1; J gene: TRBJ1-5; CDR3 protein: CASSQARSQYSNQPQHF
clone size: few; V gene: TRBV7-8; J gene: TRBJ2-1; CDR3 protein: CASSPRQNRDRLVLEQFF
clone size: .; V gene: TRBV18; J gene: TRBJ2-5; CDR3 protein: CASSPGQVETQYF
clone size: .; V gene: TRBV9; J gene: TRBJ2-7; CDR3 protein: CASSVAGTSPYEQYF
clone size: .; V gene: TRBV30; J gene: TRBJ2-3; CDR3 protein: CAWSASGTQYF
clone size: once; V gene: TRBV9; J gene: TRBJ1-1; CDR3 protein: CASSVEGTEAFF
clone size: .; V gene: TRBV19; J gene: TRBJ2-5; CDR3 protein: CASSGAETQYF
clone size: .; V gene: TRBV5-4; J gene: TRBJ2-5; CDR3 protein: CASSPGGSGFQETQYF
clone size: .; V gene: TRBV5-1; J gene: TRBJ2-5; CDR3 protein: CASSMQETQYF
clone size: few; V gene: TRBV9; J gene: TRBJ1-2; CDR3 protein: CASSVATTIPYGYTF
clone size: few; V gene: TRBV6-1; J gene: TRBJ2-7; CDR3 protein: CASSEVTGWVEQYF
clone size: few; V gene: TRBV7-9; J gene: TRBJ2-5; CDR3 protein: CATTAPPGPQETQYF
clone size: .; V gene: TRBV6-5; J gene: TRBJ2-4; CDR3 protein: CASSRQTGRENIQYF
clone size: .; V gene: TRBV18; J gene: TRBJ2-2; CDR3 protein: CASSPYQGYTGELFF
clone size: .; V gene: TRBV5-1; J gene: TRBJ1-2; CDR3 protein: CASTPAGGSYGYTF
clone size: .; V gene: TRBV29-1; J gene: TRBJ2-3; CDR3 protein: CSVRGRGTDTQYF
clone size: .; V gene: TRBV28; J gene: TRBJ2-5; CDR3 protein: CASKGPARETQYF
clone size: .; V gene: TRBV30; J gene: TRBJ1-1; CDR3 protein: CAWSLGISVNTEAFF
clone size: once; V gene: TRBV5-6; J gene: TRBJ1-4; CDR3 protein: CASSSGFHTNEKLFF
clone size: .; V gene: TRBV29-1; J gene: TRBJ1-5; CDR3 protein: CSVDVGGGQPQHF
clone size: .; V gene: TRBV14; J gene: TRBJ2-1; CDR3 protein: CASSPLTSGRNEQFF
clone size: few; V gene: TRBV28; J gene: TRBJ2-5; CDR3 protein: CASSFPRDRGTETQYF